This passage covers 21 T cell receptor beta chains from one sample sequenced in a study of OX40 agonist ivuxolimab in advanced cancers. Sequenced by immunoSEQ multiplex PCR; TCRdb stores in-frame clones only, minus some. The profile shows about 76,000 clones, roughly 91% of them singletons. The sample in question was CD4+ or CD8+ T cells sorted from blood, obtained in a trial of the OX40 agonist ivuxolimab. These receptor sequences come from an adult with an advanced solid tumor such as melanoma, head and neck, liver or kidney cancer.

This clone appeared a single time. J is TRBJ1-1 and V is TRBV5-4, with TRBD1 matching over 7 bases. From germline, CDR1 is SGHNT and CDR2 YYREEE (reference sequence). This CDR3 is 13 amino acids long. Trimming removed 3 bases from V and 10 bases from J; junction bases left unmatched: 9. CDR3 residues: CASSSDRVNGAFF. The CDR3 DNA reads TGTGCCAGCAGCTCCGACAGGGTAAATGGAGCTTTCTTT.

The gene calls are TRBV27 and TRBJ2-1, with D perhaps being TRBD1 or TRBD2 (5 bases each). Trimming removed 3 bases at V and 13 bases at J, with 10 bases between. The germline V gene encodes CDR1 MNHEY and CDR2 SMNVEV (reference sequence). The CDR3 is made up of 11 amino acids. CDR3 sequence: CASSLGRAQFF. The DNA of the CDR3 is TGTGCCAGCAGTTTGGGACGCGCACAGTTCTTC.

The chain links TRBV4-1 to TRBJ1-4; D possibly corresponds to TRBD1 (6 bases). The germline gives CDR1 MGHRA, CDR2 YSYEKL. This CDR3 has 15 residues. V lost 3 bases to trimming and J lost 8 bases, with 16 bases between them. The CDR3 sequence is CASSQRTDQGEKLFF. The CDR3 DNA follows: TGCGCCAGCAGCCAGCGGACAGATCAAGGGGAAAAACTGTTTTTT.

The CDR3 sequence is CASSDREETQYF. The CDR3 DNA follows: TGTGCCAGCAGTGACCGGGAAGAGACCCAGTACTTC. This chain links TRBV2 with TRBJ2-5; D call uncertain. The CDR3 runs to 12 residues. Germline V gene data show CDR1 as SNHLY and CDR2 as FYNNEI. V was shortened by 3 bases and J by 3 bases, with 5 bases between the two germline ends.

The table lists this clone with a few counts. The chain couples TRBV15 to TRBJ2-3, with D perhaps TRBD1 or TRBD2 (5 bases each). The CDR3 consists of 14 residues. The V gene lost 1 base and the J gene lost 4 bases, with 9 bases spanning the gap. CDR1 LNHNV and CDR2 YYDKDF come from the germline V gene (reference sequence). Here the CDR3 reads CATSRGDGADTQYF. The CDR3 bases are TGTGCCACCAGCAGAGGGGACGGAGCAGATACGCAGTATTTT.

By proportion, this clone is medium-sized. The chain has TRBV27 and TRBJ2-7; 14 bases match TRBD2. The CDR3 is made up of 14 amino acids. Germline loops: CDR1 MNHEY, CDR2 SMNVEV (reference sequence). Trimming removed 7 bases from V and 6 bases from J; junction bases left unmatched: 5. The CDR3, as DNA: TGTGCCAGCACCCGACTAGCGGGAGGGGGCGAGCAGTACTTC. Its protein is CASTRLAGGGEQYF.

The rearrangement uses TRBV6-5 and TRBJ1-4; D remains ambiguous. V lost 1 base to trimming and J lost 8 bases, with 14 bases between them. The CDR3 runs 15 residues. Looked up from germline, CDR1 is MNHEY and CDR2 is SVGAGI. In DNA, the CDR3 is TGTGCCAGCAGTTACTTGGGAGGATTACAGGAAAAACTGTTTTTT. It codes for CASSYLGGLQEKLFF.

This rearrangement joins TRBV11-3 to TRBJ1-2, with 10 bases identical to TRBD1. V was clipped by 1 base and J by 6 bases; unmatched bases: 14. The germline CDR1 and CDR2 sequences are SGHNT and YENEEA. CDR3 length equals 18 residues. The CDR3 loop reads CASSLGTQQLTGGHGYTF. CDR3 sequence (DNA): TGTGCCAGCAGCTTAGGGACCCAACAATTGACAGGGGGCCATGGCTACACCTTC.

The rearrangement joins TRBV15 to TRBJ2-2; D tentatively reads TRBD1 or TRBD2 (6 bases each). The V gene's germline CDR1 is LNHNV and CDR2 YYDKDF (reference sequence). The V end was cut by 1 base, the J end by 5 bases, with 11 bases between. CDR3 size: 15 residues. CDR3 coding DNA: TGTGCCACCAGCAGAGGTCAGGGGAGGACCGGGGAGCTGTTTTTT. Protein product: CATSRGQGRTGELFF.

V and J are TRBV19 and TRBJ1-1; 10 bases fit TRBD1. With 5 bases clipped from V and 5 bases from J, the junction kept 8 bases outside the gene matches. CDR1 and CDR2 from the germline V gene are LNHDA and SQIVND (reference sequence). The CDR3 contains 15 residues. The CDR3 region is CASSLPGTGATEAFF. CDR3 nucleotides: TGTGCCAGTAGTCTCCCCGGGACAGGGGCGACTGAAGCTTTCTTT.

This chain connects TRBV7-6 to TRBJ2-6, with D possibly being TRBD2 (5 bases). Trimming cost V 2 bases and J 0 bases, with 14 bases left between them. CDR1 and CDR2 from the germline V gene are SGHVS and FNYEAQ. The CDR3 contains 18 residues. In DNA, the CDR3 is TGTGCCAGCAGCTTATCCGTGGGAGTCAGCTCTGGGGCCAACGTCCTGACTTTC. It encodes CASSLSVGVSSGANVLTF.

The chain has TRBV5-1 and TRBJ2-1, with TRBD2 matching 7 bases. This CDR3 is built from 13 residues. Per the germline V gene, CDR1 is SGHRS and CDR2 is YFSETQ. V lost 4 bases, J lost 8 bases, and 6 bases stayed unmatched. For the CDR3, the DNA is TGCGCCAGCAGCATGACTAGCTTCGATGAGCAGTTCTTC. This gives the protein CASSMTSFDEQFF.

V gene TRBV27 combines with J gene TRBJ2-2; 9 bases line up with TRBD1. CDR1 and CDR2 (germline): MNHEY, SMNVEV (reference sequence). This CDR3 region has 14 residues. J lost 5 bases, V lost 7 bases, and 5 bases had no gene match. In DNA form, the CDR3 reads TGTGCCAGCACCATACAGGGGGCGACCGGGGAGCTGTTTTTT. It encodes CASTIQGATGELFF.

This clone was picked up one time. The rearrangement uses TRBV5-4 and TRBJ2-5, with D perhaps TRBD1 or TRBD2 (6 bases each). Germline loops: CDR1 SGHNT, CDR2 YYREEE (reference sequence). This CDR3 has 14 residues. Trimming took off 7 bases at V and 3 bases at J, with 16 bases between the two ends. CDR3 sequence reads: CASADSGAEETQYF. The CDR3, as DNA: TGTGCCAGCGCAGACTCGGGGGCTGAAGAGACCCAGTACTTC.

The chain employs TRBV28 and TRBJ1-2, with no clear D. CDR3 length: 11 residues. Trimming removed 3 bases from V and 6 bases from J, with 5 bases in between. Looked up from germline, CDR1 is MDHEN and CDR2 is SYDVKM. The CDR3 DNA follows: TGTGCCAGCAGTTTTCGTAATGGCTACACCTTC. Protein: CASSFRNGYTF.

This clone is medium-sized by share. The chain employs TRBV10-1 and TRBJ1-5; the D is unclear. V gave up 6 bases and J gave up 5 bases, with 5 bases separating them. Germline-derived CDR1 and CDR2 are WNHNN and SYGVQD (reference sequence). The length of the CDR3 is 11 residues. The DNA of the CDR3 is TGCGCCAGCAGCTACTATCAGCCCCAGCATTTT. Its protein is CASSYYQPQHF.

J is TRBJ2-5 and V is TRBV5-5; 10 bases fit TRBD1. The V gene end was trimmed by 3 bases and the J gene end by 5 bases; junction bases not matched to a gene: 4. Germline CDR1 and CDR2: SGHKS and YYEKEE (reference sequence). This CDR3 is built from 14 residues. CDR3 sequence (DNA): TGTGCCAGCAGCTGGGACAGGGGAGAGGAGACCCAGTACTTC. This encodes CASSWDRGEETQYF.

The J gene is TRBJ1-1, the V gene TRBV28; D is uncertain. Looked up from germline, CDR1 is MDHEN and CDR2 is SYDVKM. CDR3 length: 14 amino acids. V lost 4 bases and J lost 5, with 14 bases in between. The CDR3 reads CASSSLGRETEAFF. CDR3 bases: TGTGCCAGCAGTTCCCTTGGACGGGAGACTGAAGCTTTCTTT.

In DNA form, the CDR3 reads TGTGCCAGCAGCTCGAGCGGGAGCTACAATGAGCAGTTCTTC. As protein: CASSSSGSYNEQFF. The chain employs TRBV7-9 and TRBJ2-1, with 8 nucleotides matching TRBD2. This CDR3 spans 14 amino acids. Germline lookup yields CDR1 SEHNR and CDR2 FQNEAQ (reference sequence). After removal of 4 bases from V and 3 bases from J, the junction contained 2 bases not matched to a gene.

This sequence joins TRBV7-3 and TRBJ2-3; the D gene is possibly TRBD1 (5 bases). The CDR3 has 14 amino acids. Germline CDR1 reads SGHTA; CDR2 reads FQGTGA. V was pared by 2 bases and J by 3 bases, with 9 bases between. This chain's CDR3 is CASSLGAGTDTQYF. The CDR3 DNA follows: TGTGCCAGCAGCTTAGGGGCCGGAACAGATACGCAGTATTTT.

The V call is TRBV19, the J call TRBJ1-1; D unclear. V shed 3 bases and J shed 0 bases, with 5 bases lying between them. Germline V gene sequence: CDR1 LNHDA, CDR2 SQIVND (reference sequence). CDR3 length: 13 residues. DNA of the CDR3: TGTGCCAGTAGTATCACAATGAACACTGAAGCTTTCTTT. It translates to CASSITMNTEAFF.